The 30 T cell receptor beta chains reported below all come from one sample, sequenced in a study of blood T cell repertoires in COVID-19. Measured with immunoSEQ multiplex PCR; TCRdb has only the in-frame clones, and not every one. The repertoire holds approximately 270,000 clones, 80% to 90% seen once, with under 2.5% in the top ten. Material: PBMCs or T cells enriched from blood (not recorded which). The receptors derive from a woman between 50 and 59 years old who had recovered from COVID-19.

This rearrangement joins TRBV10-3 to TRBJ1-2, with D unclear. The V and J ends lost 4 bases and 0 bases respectively, with 12 bases between them. Germline values: CDR1 ENHRY, CDR2 SYGVKD. The CDR3 has 15 amino acids. CDR3 bases: TGTGCCATCAGTGCCCAACAGTCAGCTAACTATGGCTACACCTTC. Its protein is CAISAQQSANYGYTF.

The V gene is TRBV9, the J gene TRBJ2-5, with D perhaps matching TRBD1 (5 bases). CDR1 and CDR2 from the germline V gene are SGDLS and YYNGEE. This CDR3 contains 14 residues. Trimming took 1 base from V and 2 from J, leaving 9 bases between them. CDR3 coding DNA: TGTGCCAGCAGCGTACAGGGTGGGCAAGAGACCCAGTACTTC. Translated, it gives CASSVQGGQETQYF.

The rearrangement uses TRBV13 and TRBJ2-3; the match to TRBD2 covers 12 bases. The CDR3 loop spans 20 amino acids. Per germline, CDR1 PRHDT and CDR2 FYEKMQ (reference sequence). The ends lost 5 bases at V and 6 bases at J; junction bases unmatched: 21. The CDR3 nucleotides are TGTGCCAGCAGCCAATACAGACTAGCGGGAGTCACCACCCCGGGGGATACGCAGTATTTT. It yields the protein CASSQYRLAGVTTPGDTQYF.

The chain carries TRBV7-6 and TRBJ2-7; 9 nucleotides agree with TRBD1. J lost 3 bases, V lost 1 base, and 4 bases had no gene match. Germline lookup yields CDR1 SGHVS and CDR2 FNYEAQ. CDR3 length: 15 residues. As DNA, the CDR3 is TGTGCCAGCAGCTTAGGGGGACAGGGTTTCTACGAGCAGTACTTC. Its translation is CASSLGGQGFYEQYF. The variable domain in full, completed from reference TRBV7-6 and TRBJ2-7, reads GAGVSQSPRYKVTKRGQDVALRCDPISGHVSLYWYRQALGQGPEFLTYFNYEAQQDKSGLPNDRFSAERPEGSISTLTIQRTEQRDSAMYRCASSLGGQGFYEQYFGPGTRLTVT.

The chain recombines TRBV28 with TRBJ1-4; D not certain. The ends were cut back, 2 bases at V and 7 bases at J, with 11 bases in the middle. The CDR3 covers 14 residues. Germline V lookup: CDR1 MDHEN, CDR2 SYDVKM. The DNA of the CDR3 is TGTGCCAGCAGTTTAATAGGGAGGGCTGAAAAACTGTTTTTT. This codes for CASSLIGRAEKLFF.

A note on this clone: The same CDR3 also results from other DNA sequences found in this sample. V usage is TRBV27 and J usage is TRBJ2-7; 10 nucleotides match TRBD1. CDR1 MNHEY and CDR2 SMNVEV come from the germline V gene (reference sequence). Trimming took 5 bases from V and 3 from J; bases not matched to a gene: 4. The CDR3 loop spans 14 amino acids. CDR3 DNA: TGTGCCAGCAGTCCAGGGACAGGGGTCTACGAGCAGTACTTC. As protein: CASSPGTGVYEQYF.

The chain has TRBV2 and TRBJ1-1, with D possibly being TRBD1 (6 bases). The germline CDR1 and CDR2 sequences are SNHLY and FYNNEI. This CDR3 region has 13 residues. V was trimmed by 6 bases and J by 5 bases, leaving 13 bases between them. In DNA, the CDR3 is TGTGCCAGCAGCATACTAAGGGGGACTGAAGCTTTCTTT. Protein sequence: CASSILRGTEAFF.

The chain carries TRBV6-5 and TRBJ1-3, with 7 bases fitting TRBD1. Germline CDR1 is MNHEY and CDR2 is SVGAGI. The CDR3 sequence is 14 residues long. V was pared by 6 bases and J by 1 base, with 3 bases of the junction left unmatched. CDR3 sequence: CASRLTGSGNTIYF. The CDR3 nucleotides are TGTGCCAGCAGACTGACAGGGTCTGGAAACACCATATATTTT.

CDR3 sequence reads: CASSFTGAGEQYF. CDR3 coding DNA: TGTGCCAGCAGTTTCACAGGGGCGGGCGAGCAGTACTTC. This chain links TRBV12-3 or TRBV12-4 with TRBJ2-7; 7 nucleotides agree with TRBD1. The V segment lost 3 bases and the J segment 6 bases; nucleotides outside the gene matches: 5. The CDR3 length is 13 residues.

Worth noting for this clone: The sample has other DNA sequences that encode this CDR3 too. The gene calls are TRBV7-9 and TRBJ2-1; TRBD1 is a possible D gene (6 bases). Germline CDR1 reads SEHNR; CDR2 reads FQNEAQ (reference sequence). The CDR3 spans 12 residues. Trimming left V 1 base short and J 9 bases short, with 7 bases between. The CDR3 here is CASSLGRGEQFF. DNA of the CDR3: TGTGCCAGCAGCTTAGGCAGGGGTGAGCAGTTCTTC.

The count of this clone is one. The rearrangement uses TRBV27 and TRBJ1-1, with D uncertain. The CDR3 covers 15 residues. Germline CDR1 MNHEY, CDR2 SMNVEV (reference sequence). Trimming took off 5 bases at V and 0 bases at J, with 13 bases between the two ends. CDR3 sequence reads: CASSRRDLVNTEAFF. The DNA of the CDR3 is TGTGCCAGCAGTCGGAGGGATTTGGTGAACACTGAAGCTTTCTTT.

J is TRBJ2-7 and V is TRBV14, with TRBD2 as a possible D gene (6 bases). The CDR3 runs 18 residues. Germline CDR1 SGHDN, CDR2 FVKESK. The ends were cut back, 4 bases at V and 2 bases at J, with 24 bases in the middle. DNA of the CDR3: TGTGCCAGCAGCCTTCGCGTGGGGGGTAGCGGAATCACCTACGAGCAGTACTTC. Encoded protein: CASSLRVGGSGITYEQYF.

The chain joins TRBV2 to TRBJ1-4, with D possibly TRBD1 on 5 matching bases. Trimming took off 4 bases at V and 7 bases at J, with 13 bases between the two ends. Germline V gives CDR1 SNHLY, CDR2 FYNNEI. The CDR3 totals 14 residues. This CDR3 is CASSVGGEVEKLFF. For the CDR3, the DNA is TGTGCCAGCAGTGTTGGGGGGGAGGTTGAAAAACTGTTTTTT.

V gene TRBV27 combines with J gene TRBJ2-3; 9 bases map to TRBD1. Germline lookup yields CDR1 MNHEY and CDR2 SMNVEV (reference sequence). The V and J ends lost 6 bases and 4 bases, in that order; junction bases with no gene match: 8. The CDR3 is 15 amino acids. The DNA for the CDR3 is TGTGCCAGCAGAACTCGGACAGGGGAGGCAGATACGCAGTATTTT. It translates to CASRTRTGEADTQYF.

This clone has a handful of counts. This chain uses TRBV10-3 with TRBJ1-6; TRBD1 is a possible D gene (6 bases). V lost 10 bases to trimming and J lost 10 bases, with 20 bases between them. CDR3 length equals 14 residues. Germline V gene data show CDR1 as ENHRY and CDR2 as SYGVKD. CDR3 sequence: CATMLDSKGSPLHF. The CDR3 coding sequence is TGTGCCACCATGCTGGACAGTAAGGGATCACCCCTCCACTTT.

The chain couples TRBV18 to TRBJ1-2; TRBD1 matches 7 bases. From germline, CDR1 is KGHSH and CDR2 LQKENI. After removal of 4 bases from V and 6 bases from J, the junction contained 5 bases not matched to a gene. CDR3 size: 13 residues. CDR3: CASSLGTANGYTF. CDR3 coding DNA: TGTGCCAGCTCACTTGGGACAGCGAATGGCTACACCTTC. Based on the CDR3 plus reference TRBV18 and TRBJ1-2, the full variable domain is NAGVMQNPRHLVRRRGQEARLRCSPMKGHSHVYWYRQLPEEGLKFMVYLQKENIIDESGMPKERFSAEFPKEGPSILRIQQVVRGDSAAYFCASSLGTANGYTFGSGTRLTVV.

The rearrangement uses TRBV28 and TRBJ2-7; D may be TRBD1 (6 bases). This CDR3 is built from 18 residues. Trimming stripped 4 bases from V and 1 base from J, with 23 bases between. The germline V gene has CDR1 MDHEN and CDR2 SYDVKM. The CDR3 coding sequence is TGTGCCAGCAGTTGGAAAGGGGGTGGACTTCTTCCGTCCTACGAGCAGTACTTC. Residues: CASSWKGGGLLPSYEQYF.

The chain joins TRBV20-1 to TRBJ2-6; D is perhaps TRBD2 (6 bases). The germline V gene has CDR1 DFQATT and CDR2 SNEGSKA (reference sequence). V lost 3 bases and J 0 bases, leaving 12 bases between the germline ends. The length of the CDR3 is 16 residues. The CDR3 coding sequence is TGCAGTGCTAGTACCGGGGGTAGCTCTGGGGCCAACGTCCTGACTTTC. Translation gives CSASTGGSSGANVLTF.

The J gene is TRBJ1-1, the V gene TRBV6-5; 9 nucleotides line up with TRBD1. Trimming took 5 bases from V and 3 from J; bases not matched to a gene: 7. The CDR3 has 15 amino acids. Germline CDR1 and CDR2: MNHEY and SVGAGI. The CDR3 here is CASSPGQGWDTEAFF. The CDR3 nucleotides read TGTGCCAGCAGTCCGGGACAGGGCTGGGACACTGAAGCTTTCTTT.

The chain has TRBV7-9 and TRBJ2-3; tentative D call: TRBD2 (5 bases). Looked up from germline, CDR1 is SEHNR and CDR2 is FQNEAQ (reference sequence). V was cut by 5 bases and J by 0 bases, with 18 bases left in between. This CDR3 contains 17 residues. For the CDR3, the DNA is TGTGCCAGCAGCCGACAATTAGCGTCCCTCAGCACAGATACGCAGTATTTT. This gives the protein CASSRQLASLSTDTQYF. Complete variable domain (other parts from reference TRBV7-9 and TRBJ2-3): DTGVSQNPRHKITKRGQNVTFRCDPISEHNRLYWYRQTLGQGPEFLTYFQNEAQLEKSRLLSDRFSAERPKGSFSTLEIQRTEQGDSAMYLCASSRQLASLSTDTQYFGPGTRLTVL.

This chain connects TRBV13 to TRBJ2-1, with TRBD1 matching over 9 bases. The CDR3 has 14 amino acids. Germline assignment: CDR1 PRHDT and CDR2 FYEKMQ (reference sequence). Trimming removed 3 bases from V and 6 bases from J; junction bases left unmatched: 3. CDR3 sequence reads: CASSFTGGFNEQFF. The CDR3 region has the DNA TGTGCCAGCAGCTTTACAGGGGGCTTCAATGAGCAGTTCTTC.

This clone is a singleton in its sample. The chain has TRBV6-5 and TRBJ2-3; the match to TRBD1 covers 8 bases. This CDR3 comprises 13 residues. The J segment lost 7 bases and the V segment lost 5 bases, leaving 5 bases of the junction unmatched. Germline CDR1 reads MNHEY; CDR2 reads SVGAGI. Here the CDR3 DNA reads TGTGCCAGCAGTCAAAACAGGGGGAATACGCAGTATTTT. This encodes CASSQNRGNTQYF.

The V and J genes are TRBV6-5 and TRBJ1-2; possible D gene TRBD1, 6 bases. The germline V and J ends were trimmed by 0 bases and 4 bases, with 9 bases remaining between them. This CDR3 is 14 amino acids long. The germline V gene has CDR1 MNHEY and CDR2 SVGAGI. The CDR3 protein is CASSYSQGRYGYTF. The DNA for the CDR3 is TGTGCCAGCAGTTACTCCCAGGGGCGCTATGGCTACACCTTC.

The CDR3 nucleotides are TGTGCCAGCAGAGGACAGGGGGATTACGAGCAGTACTTC. As protein: CASRGQGDYEQYF. The chain joins TRBV25-1 to TRBJ2-7; 10 nucleotides align to TRBD1. V was pared by 6 bases and J by 4 bases, with 3 bases of the junction left unmatched. There are 13 residues in the CDR3. CDR1 is MGHDK, CDR2 SYGVNS, per germline.

The V call is TRBV5-4, the J call TRBJ2-7; 9 bases match TRBD2. Germline V gives CDR1 SGHNT, CDR2 YYREEE (reference sequence). The CDR3 contains 15 residues. The trim removed 4 bases at V and 7 bases at J, leaving 12 bases unmatched. The CDR3 DNA sequence: TGTGCCAGCAGCAGAAACTCGGGACTAGCTTCAGAGCAGTACTTC. It yields the protein CASSRNSGLASEQYF. Variable domain in full (rest from reference TRBV5-4 and TRBJ2-7): ETGVTQSPTHLIKTRGQQVTLRCSSQSGHNTVSWYQQALGQGPQFIFQYYREEENGRGNFPPRFSGLQFPNYSSELNVNALELDDSALYLCASSRNSGLASEQYFGPGTRLTVT.

This chain uses TRBV27 with TRBJ1-5, with 8 bases fitting TRBD1. V trimming: 2 bases; J trimming: 5 bases; junction bases outside the gene matches: 5. CDR3 length: 15 amino acids. Per germline, CDR1 MNHEY and CDR2 SMNVEV (reference sequence). The CDR3 DNA reads TGTGCCAGCAGTTTACTCTCGGGACAGGATCAGCCCCAGCATTTT. Translation: CASSLLSGQDQPQHF.

The chain couples TRBV28 to TRBJ2-1, with TRBD2 matching 7 bases. The CDR3 totals 15 residues. The germline V gene encodes CDR1 MDHEN and CDR2 SYDVKM. J gave up 7 bases and V 6 bases, and 12 bases lay outside the gene matches. The DNA of the CDR3 is TGTGCCAGCAGCTTTCGGGCGGGAGAGTTTAATGAGCAGTTCTTC. Its translation is CASSFRAGEFNEQFF.

This clone was seen a single time. J is TRBJ1-5 and V is TRBV28; D is undetermined. The V end lost 2 bases, the J end lost 4 bases, and 9 bases lay between the germline ends. Germline CDR1 is MDHEN and CDR2 is SYDVKM. The CDR3 runs 14 residues. The CDR3 DNA follows: TGTGCCAGCAGTTTAGGTGCTAGGAATCAGCCCCAGCATTTT. Its translation: CASSLGARNQPQHF.

J is TRBJ2-3 and V is TRBV2, with TRBD1 matching 10 bases. This CDR3 spans 13 amino acids. Germline CDR1 and CDR2: SNHLY and FYNNEI. The CDR3 DNA sequence: TGTACCTCCGGGACAGGGGACACAGATACGCAGTATTTT. Amino acid sequence: CTSGTGDTDTQYF.

The V and J genes are TRBV18 and TRBJ2-1; D perhaps matches TRBD2 (5 bases). V was cut by 3 bases and J by 0 bases, with 12 bases left in between. The CDR3 covers 16 residues. The V gene's germline CDR1 is KGHSH and CDR2 LQKENI. CDR3 region: CASSPLEGGSYNEQFF. The CDR3 DNA reads TGTGCCAGCTCACCCCTAGAGGGCGGCTCCTACAATGAGCAGTTCTTC.